This T cell receptor beta chain was identified during a study of blood T cell repertoires in COVID-19. V trimming: 7 bases; J trimming: 5 bases; junction bases outside the gene matches: 6. This CDR3 is built from 14 residues. Germline V CDR1 and CDR2: LNHDA, SQIVND (reference sequence). The data were produced by immunoSEQ multiplex PCR, yet TCRdb's version contains in-frame clones alone and is incomplete. The table records about 130,000 clones, approximately 80% of them present only once. Sequenced sample: peripheral blood. This TCR was sampled from a man aged 35-49 years with active or convalescent COVID-19. The rearrangement joins TRBV19 to TRBJ1-2, with TRBD1 matching over 11 bases. CDR3 DNA sequence: TGTGCCAGTACTCGGGACAGGGGGAGATATGGCTACACCTTC. Amino acid sequence: CASTRDRGRYGYTF.